Below, 18 T cell receptor beta chains from the same sample are listed, as sequenced in a study of cytomegalovirus exposure and HLA in healthy donors. PCR amplification relied on 60 Vbeta primers (plus 13 Jbeta primers). TCRdb's table, derived via immunoSEQ multiplex PCR, lists solely in-frame clones and lacks some. The sample comprises roughly 55,000 clones, around 81% of which are singletons, and 2% to 3% rests with the top ten. The sample was PBMCs. Receptors originate from a boy under 18 in good health and CMV-seropositive.

V usage is TRBV9 and J usage is TRBJ2-5, with 7 bases lining up with TRBD2. Germline values: CDR1 SGDLS, CDR2 YYNGEE. Germline trimming cut 0 bases from V and 7 bases from J; bases unmatched to any gene: 9. This CDR3 is built from 15 residues. The CDR3 here is CASSVVEGGSVTQYF. The CDR3 DNA follows: TGTGCCAGCAGCGTAGTGGAGGGAGGGTCGGTGACCCAGTACTTC.

The V gene is TRBV9, the J gene TRBJ1-5; the D gene is possibly TRBD1 (5 bases). Germline CDR1 and CDR2: SGDLS and YYNGEE. The V end was cut by 5 bases, the J end by 0 bases, with 18 bases between. This CDR3 spans 17 amino acids. The CDR3 spells CASRLTPRTLSNQPQHF. The CDR3 nucleotides are TGTGCCAGCAGACTAACCCCCAGGACACTTAGCAATCAGCCCCAGCATTTT.

This sequence joins TRBV11-1 and TRBJ2-7; D might be TRBD1 (6 bases). CDR1 and CDR2 from the germline V gene are SGHAT and FQDESV (reference sequence). CDR3 length: 13 residues. V dropped 5 bases and J dropped 1 base, with 9 bases sitting between them. DNA for the CDR3: TGTGCCAGCAGCCCAGGACAGTCCTACGAGCAGTACTTC. It is translated as CASSPGQSYEQYF.

V is TRBV19 and J is TRBJ1-4, with D perhaps matching TRBD1 (5 bases). CDR1 is LNHDA, CDR2 SQIVND, per germline (reference sequence). The V end lost 4 bases, the J end lost 4 bases, and 16 bases lay between the germline ends. This CDR3 contains 16 residues. In nucleotides, the CDR3 is TGTGCCAGTAGTAACGGGGCGGGGAGGAGTAATGAAAAACTGTTTTTT. This gives the protein CASSNGAGRSNEKLFF.

This rearrangement joins TRBV6-5 to TRBJ1-2; perhaps TRBD1 as D (6 bases). The germline CDR1 and CDR2 sequences are MNHEY and SVGAGI. V was shortened by 6 bases and J by 0 bases, with 14 bases between the two germline ends. The CDR3 sequence is 15 residues long. CDR3: CASSPRGGANYGYTF. In DNA form, the CDR3 reads TGTGCCAGCAGCCCCCGTGGGGGCGCTAACTATGGCTACACCTTC.

This chain links TRBV15 with TRBJ1-2, with D possibly being TRBD1 (6 bases). CDR3 length: 14 amino acids. The V and J ends lost 0 bases and 2 bases respectively, with 7 bases between them. Germline V CDR1 and CDR2: LNHNV, YYDKDF (reference sequence). The CDR3 DNA reads TGTGCCACCAGCAGAGAAGGACAGAACTATGGCTACACCTTC. Its protein product is CATSREGQNYGYTF.

The CDR3 reads CASRSGQATNYGYTF. The CDR3 DNA reads TGCGCCAGCAGATCCGGACAGGCAACTAACTATGGCTACACCTTC. This chain links TRBV5-1 with TRBJ1-2; the match to TRBD1 covers 7 bases. Germline V CDR1 and CDR2: SGHRS, YFSETQ. This CDR3 has 15 residues. V lost 5 bases and J lost 0; bases outside the gene matches: 7.

This clone appeared a single time. The V call is TRBV19, the J call TRBJ1-6, with 9 bases that match TRBD1. Trimming at V came to 5 bases and at J to 10 bases, leaving 12 bases not matched to a gene. CDR3 length: 16 amino acids. Germline CDR1 LNHDA, CDR2 SQIVND (reference sequence). CDR3 protein: CASSPRTGAGESPLHF. CDR3 DNA: TGTGCCAGTAGTCCAAGGACAGGGGCAGGAGAATCACCCCTCCACTTT.

Concerning this clone itself: One junction end does not reproduce the germline sequence, and a read error may be involved. The chain joins TRBV7-7 to TRBJ2-5, with a weak D call TRBD2 (6 bases). The CDR3 covers 15 residues. Germline CDR1 SSHAT, CDR2 FNYEAQ (reference sequence). The CDR3 DNA is TGTGCTAGCAGCTTAGATGGGACTGGTCGGGAGACCCAGTACTTC. Translated, it gives CASSLDGTGRETQYF.

This chain connects TRBV5-6 to TRBJ2-5, with 7 bases that match TRBD1. The germline V gene has CDR1 SGHDT and CDR2 YYEEEE. The CDR3 has 16 residues. Losses at the gene ends were 5 bases for V and 5 bases for J; bases not matched to a gene: 15. CDR3 loop: CASSTEKTGVGETQYF. Here the CDR3 DNA reads TGTGCCAGCAGTACCGAGAAAACAGGGGTGGGGGAGACCCAGTACTTC.

The chain joins TRBV10-3 to TRBJ1-2; TRBD1 might be the D (5 bases). The CDR3 consists of 14 residues. Trimming cost V 9 bases and J 3 bases, with 17 bases left between them. In germline, CDR1 is ENHRY, CDR2 SYGVKD. Here the CDR3 DNA reads TGTGCCATATCTGTCGACAGCCAATACTATGGCTACACCTTC. This gives the protein CAISVDSQYYGYTF.

This clone has a handful of counts. J is TRBJ1-1 and V is TRBV12-5; D ambiguous. CDR3 length: 13 residues. Germline V CDR1 and CDR2: LGHNT, FRNRAP. Between the trimmed V and J ends, which lost 8 bases and 1 base, there was a span of 11 bases. The CDR3 DNA sequence: TGTGCTAGTTCGATGGTTAGGAACACTGAAGCTTTCTTT. This translates into CASSMVRNTEAFF.

The chain couples TRBV5-1 to TRBJ2-7, with TRBD2 identical over 13 bases. The CDR3 is 17 amino acids. The germline gives CDR1 SGHRS, CDR2 YFSETQ. With V trimmed by 5 bases and J by 6 bases, 14 bases remained unmatched. This CDR3 reads CASRPFQLAGGPTEQYF. The DNA for the CDR3 is TGCGCCAGCAGGCCCTTTCAACTAGCGGGGGGGCCCACCGAGCAGTACTTC.

This CDR3 is CASSSNRDRVADTQYF. In DNA form, the CDR3 reads TGTGCCAGCAGCTCTAACCGGGACAGGGTTGCAGATACGCAGTATTTT. The V gene is TRBV5-6, the J gene TRBJ2-3, with 9 nucleotides matching TRBD1. The CDR3 runs to 16 residues. V lost 3 bases, J lost 4 bases, and 9 bases stayed unmatched. The germline V gene encodes CDR1 SGHDT and CDR2 YYEEEE.

This chain links TRBV7-2 with TRBJ2-7, with D possibly being TRBD2 (7 bases). V was clipped by 6 bases and J by 2 bases, with 20 bases between them. CDR3 size: 16 residues. Looked up from germline, CDR1 is SGHTA and CDR2 is FQGNSA. This CDR3 reads CASSRTGGGAAYEQYF. CDR3 DNA sequence: TGTGCCAGCAGTCGGACGGGCGGGGGCGCCGCCTACGAGCAGTACTTC.

This chain joins TRBV9 and TRBJ1-5; D is unresolved. Per the germline V gene, CDR1 is SGDLS and CDR2 is YYNGEE. Trimming took 3 bases from V and 6 from J, leaving 22 bases between them. This CDR3 contains 17 residues. The CDR3 region is CASSERGRQEGPQPQHF. The CDR3 nucleotides read TGTGCCAGCAGCGAGAGAGGGAGGCAGGAGGGCCCTCAGCCCCAGCATTTT. The whole variable domain, remainder taken from reference TRBV9 and TRBJ1-5, is DSGVTQTPKHLITATGQRVTLRCSPRSGDLSVYWYQQSLDQGLQFLIQYYNGEERAKGNILERFSAQQFPDLHSELNLSSLELGDSALYFCASSERGRQEGPQPQHFGDGTRLSIL.

This clone was recorded only once. This chain links TRBV5-4 with TRBJ2-7; 8 bases match TRBD2. CDR1 SGHNT and CDR2 YYREEE come from the germline V gene (reference sequence). V dropped 0 bases and J dropped 0; count of bases not matched to a gene: 8. This CDR3 is 17 amino acids long. CDR3 sequence reads: CASSLGAGAPSSYEQYF. As DNA, the CDR3 is TGTGCCAGCAGCTTGGGAGCGGGGGCGCCGAGCTCCTACGAGCAGTACTTC.

The V and J genes are TRBV6-1 and TRBJ2-7; TRBD1 matches at 9 bases. V trimming: 6 bases; J trimming: 3 bases; junction bases outside the gene matches: 6. This CDR3 spans 14 amino acids. Per the germline V gene, CDR1 is MNHNS and CDR2 is SASEGT. The CDR3 sequence: CASSRDRAFYEQYF. The CDR3 nucleotides are TGTGCCAGCAGCCGGGACAGGGCCTTCTACGAGCAGTACTTC.